This T cell receptor beta chain was identified in a study of brain T cells in children with intractable seizures. Study conclusions and caveats: Clones missing pre-surgery may reflect undersampling of that blood sample. Only CDR3 sequence similarity suggested viral specificity, without known HCMV serostatus.

Per the germline V gene, CDR1 is GTSNPN and CDR2 is SVGIG (reference sequence). V lost 4 bases and J lost 0, with 9 bases in between. This CDR3 spans 13 amino acids. As to this clone: Its antigen is unknown.

Produced via immunoSEQ multiplex PCR; TCRdb's table is partial and in-frame only. The table records 300,000 to 400,000 clones, about 94% of them present only once. The time point denotes: blood from clinic visit 5 months post-surgery; TSC patient then seizure free. Only cases whose brain tissue showed the highest T cell transcript signatures were sequenced. Before surgery, patients took at least one anti-epileptic drug. The receptor's source is a boy in the first two years of life with tuberous sclerosis and intractable seizures. The specimen comprised peripheral blood, sampled 5 to 6 months after surgery. J is TRBJ1-2 and V is TRBV30; D not certain. The CDR3 coding sequence is TGTGCCTGGACGGGGATGTCTAACTATGGCTACACCTTC. Encoded protein: CAWTGMSNYGYTF.